A single sample is the source of the 3 T cell receptor beta chains below, sequenced in a study of blood T cell repertoires in COVID-19. The repertoire was sequenced with immunoSEQ multiplex PCR; TCRdb's copy has only in-frame clones and lacks some. The table lists 300,000 or so clones, approximately 90% of them singletons, with around 3.5% in the top ten. Sequenced material: peripheral blood. Source of these receptors: a woman aged 40 to 55 with acute or convalescent COVID-19.

The rearrangement links TRBV7-2 to TRBJ2-2; D may be TRBD2 (6 bases). Germline V gives CDR1 SGHTA, CDR2 FQGNSA. Trimming left V 1 base short and J 3 bases short, with 12 bases between. CDR3 length: 16 residues. The CDR3 loop reads CASSLVSPSDTGELFF. CDR3 sequence (DNA): TGTGCCAGCAGCTTAGTATCCCCTAGCGACACCGGGGAGCTGTTTTTT.

V usage is TRBV9 and J usage is TRBJ2-3; D is possibly TRBD2 (5 bases). Germline V lookup: CDR1 SGDLS, CDR2 YYNGEE. Trimming took 2 bases from V and 4 from J, leaving 11 bases between them. The CDR3 sequence is 14 residues long. Here the CDR3 reads CASSVRDGPDTQYF. The CDR3 bases are TGTGCCAGCAGCGTGAGGGATGGCCCAGATACGCAGTATTTT. Full variable domain (missing parts from reference TRBV9 and TRBJ2-3): DSGVTQTPKHLITATGQRVTLRCSPRSGDLSVYWYQQSLDQGLQFLIQYYNGEERAKGNILERFSAQQFPDLHSELNLSSLELGDSALYFCASSVRDGPDTQYFGPGTRLTVL.

This chain joins TRBV18 and TRBJ2-1; the match to TRBD1 covers 7 bases. The trim removed 2 bases at V and 4 bases at J, leaving 5 bases unmatched. The CDR3 consists of 15 residues. Germline V gives CDR1 KGHSH, CDR2 LQKENI. This chain's CDR3 is CASSPGVQGYNEQFF. The CDR3 DNA sequence: TGTGCCAGCTCACCAGGGGTACAGGGGTACAATGAGCAGTTCTTC.